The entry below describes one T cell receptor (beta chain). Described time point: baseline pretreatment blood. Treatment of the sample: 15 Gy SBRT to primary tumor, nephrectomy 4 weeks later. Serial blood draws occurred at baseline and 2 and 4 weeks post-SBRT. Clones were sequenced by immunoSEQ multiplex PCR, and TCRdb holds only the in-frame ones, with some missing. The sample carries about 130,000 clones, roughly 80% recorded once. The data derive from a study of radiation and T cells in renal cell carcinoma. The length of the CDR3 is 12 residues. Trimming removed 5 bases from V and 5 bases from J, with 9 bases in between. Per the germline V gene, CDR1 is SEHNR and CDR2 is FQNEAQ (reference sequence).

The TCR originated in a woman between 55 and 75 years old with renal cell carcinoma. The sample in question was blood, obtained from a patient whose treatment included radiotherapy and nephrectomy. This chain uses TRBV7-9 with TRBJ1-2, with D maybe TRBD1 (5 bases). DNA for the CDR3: TGTGCCAGCAGCCTCGACAGTTATGGCTACACCTTC. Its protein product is CASSLDSYGYTF.